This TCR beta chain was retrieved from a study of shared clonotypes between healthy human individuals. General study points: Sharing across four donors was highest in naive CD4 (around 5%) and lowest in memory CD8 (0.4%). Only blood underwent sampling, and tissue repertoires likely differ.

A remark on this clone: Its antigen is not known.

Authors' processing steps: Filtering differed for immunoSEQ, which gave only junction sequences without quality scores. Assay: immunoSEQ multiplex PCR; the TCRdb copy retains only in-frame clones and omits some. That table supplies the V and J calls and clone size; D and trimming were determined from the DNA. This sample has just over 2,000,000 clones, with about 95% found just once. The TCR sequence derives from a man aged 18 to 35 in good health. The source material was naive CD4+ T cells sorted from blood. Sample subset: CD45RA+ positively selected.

CDR3 DNA sequence: TGTGCCAGCAGCTTTGTAGCGGGGAGGGGGGATACGCAGTATTTT. Translated: CASSFVAGRGDTQYF. The V and J genes are TRBV11-2 and TRBJ2-3; 8 bases agree with TRBD2. The junction had 8 bases not matched to a gene; V was cut back by 3 bases and J by 6 bases. Looked up from germline, CDR1 is SGHAT and CDR2 is FQNNGV. The CDR3 is 15 amino acids. Full variable domain (remainder filled in from reference TRBV11-2 and TRBJ2-3): EAGVAQSPRYKIIEKRQSVAFWCNPISGHATLYWYQQILGQGPKLLIQFQNNGVVDDSQLPKDRFSAERLKGVDSTLKIQPAKLEDSAVYLCASSFVAGRGDTQYFGPGTRLTVL.